The 4 T cell receptor beta chains in this list originate from one sample, sequenced in a study of control samples from healthy donors and cancer patients. Clones were read by immunoSEQ multiplex PCR, and TCRdb kept only the in-frame ones, dropping some. The sample yields approximately 170,000 clones, 75% to 95% seen once. Sequenced sample: blood. Receptor source: a young woman in good health.

This clone came up a few times. The genes are TRBV29-1 and TRBJ1-2; possibly TRBD1 for D (6 bases). This CDR3 comprises 16 residues. Trimming cost V 0 bases and J 4 bases, with 18 bases left between them. CDR1 and CDR2 (germline): SQVTM, ANQGSEA. DNA of the CDR3: TGCAGCGTTGAAGATTGGGGTGGGGGCGCCGGCTATGGCTACACCTTC. This sequence encodes CSVEDWGGGAGYGYTF.

V gene TRBV18 combines with J gene TRBJ1-1; D remains unclear. Trimming cost V 4 bases and J 0 bases, with 6 bases left between them. Germline V lookup: CDR1 KGHSH, CDR2 LQKENI. The CDR3 is made up of 13 amino acids. The CDR3 DNA follows: TGTGCCAGCTCACTAAGCCTGAACACTGAAGCTTTCTTT. Its translation is CASSLSLNTEAFF.

This clone was detected once. The gene calls are TRBV12-5 and TRBJ1-4, with 11 bases aligning to TRBD1. This CDR3 contains 15 residues. V was clipped by 1 base and J by 7 bases; unmatched bases: 2. CDR1 LGHNT and CDR2 FRNRAP come from the germline V gene. The CDR3 nucleotides read TGTGCTAGTGGTTTGGCCGGGACAGGGGGTGAAAAACTGTTTTTT. Amino acid sequence: CASGLAGTGGEKLFF.

The chain links TRBV19 to TRBJ2-1; the D gene is possibly TRBD1 (7 bases). Trimming left V 4 bases short and J 6 bases short, with 16 bases between. Germline-derived CDR1 and CDR2 are LNHDA and SQIVND (reference sequence). The CDR3 has 15 amino acids. Here the CDR3 reads CASSRGGLASNEQFF. As DNA, the CDR3 is TGTGCCAGTAGTAGAGGGGGCCTAGCGTCCAATGAGCAGTTCTTC.